Each of the 21 T cell receptor beta chains below was sequenced from the same sample in a study of T cells in Graves' hyperthyroidism and ophthalmopathy. Researchers took RNA transcripts and amplified the TCR beta CDR3 regions from them. HTBI primers were the set used in a first-round RT-PCR of the TCR CDR3. TCRdb processed the multiplex PCR reads anew with MiXCR; each CDR3 protein has one entry. The repertoire holds some 570,000 distinct CDR3 sequences, with 13% to 15% as singletons. The sequenced material came from blood. These receptor sequences come from a woman aged 18-29 years with Graves' ophthalmopathy.

This clonotype has ten or more counts. The V and J genes are TRBV28 and TRBJ1-1, with 10 nucleotides matching TRBD1. Looked up from germline, CDR1 is MDHEN and CDR2 is SYDVKM. The V gene end was trimmed by 4 bases and the J gene end by 1 base; junction bases not matched to a gene: 3. This CDR3 is 15 amino acids long. The CDR3 region has the DNA TGTGCCAGCAGTTGGACAGGGGGAGAGAACACTGAAGCTTTCTTT. It yields the protein CASSWTGGENTEAFF.

This clonotype was counted between two and nine times. The V and J genes are TRBV25-1 and TRBJ2-6; TRBD2 is a possible D gene (5 bases). There are 16 residues in the CDR3. CDR1 and CDR2 from the germline V gene are MGHDK and SYGVNS. Trimming left V 4 bases short and J 1 base short, with 11 bases between. CDR3 residues: CASSGYEGSGANVLTF. CDR3 nucleotides: TGTGCCAGCAGTGGATACGAGGGTTCTGGGGCCAACGTCCTGACTTTC.

This clonotype was detected ten times or more. The genes are TRBV28 and TRBJ2-5, with 8 bases identical to TRBD2. The CDR3 is made up of 13 amino acids. V shed 7 bases and J 3 bases; nucleotides not matched to a gene: 4. The germline CDR1 and CDR2 sequences are MDHEN and SYDVKM. DNA of the CDR3: TGTGCCAGCACCGGAGCGGGGGAAGAGACCCAGTACTTC. Protein: CASTGAGEETQYF.

The gene calls are TRBV9 and TRBJ2-3, with TRBD1 matching over 7 bases. Germline V gene lookup returns CDR1 SGDLS and CDR2 YYNGEE. Germline trimming cut 5 bases from V and 4 bases from J; bases unmatched to any gene: 10. This CDR3 is built from 15 residues. The CDR3 nucleotides read TGTGCCAGCAGAGGAATGACAGGGACCGCAGATACGCAGTATTTT. Its protein is CASRGMTGTADTQYF. The full variable domain, completed using reference TRBV9 and TRBJ2-3, is DSGVTQTPKHLITATGQRVTLRCSPRSGDLSVYWYQQSLDQGLQFLIQYYNGEERAKGNILERFSAQQFPDLHSELNLSSLELGDSALYFCASRGMTGTADTQYFGPGTRLTVL.

At least ten counts were recorded for this clonotype. The rearrangement joins TRBV28 to TRBJ2-7, with 8 bases fitting TRBD2. V shed 10 bases and J 2 bases; nucleotides not matched to a gene: 13. CDR1 MDHEN and CDR2 SYDVKM come from the germline V gene. The CDR3 covers 15 residues. This CDR3 is CATDPGSGGTYEQYF. As DNA, the CDR3 is TGTGCCACCGACCCCGGGAGCGGGGGTACCTACGAGCAGTACTTC.

This clonotype was observed a handful of times. The CDR3 nucleotides are TGTGCCAGCAGCTTAGTCGGGACTAGCGGGAGACGAACCGGGGAGCTGTTTTTT. Its protein product is CASSLVGTSGRRTGELFF. V usage is TRBV7-8 and J usage is TRBJ2-2, with 14 bases matching TRBD2. This CDR3 spans 18 amino acids. Germline V gene sequence: CDR1 SGHVS, CDR2 FQNEAQ. Losses at the gene ends were 1 base for V and 5 bases for J; bases not matched to a gene: 6. The whole variable domain, filled in from reference TRBV7-8 and TRBJ2-2, reads GAGVSQSPRYKVAKRGQDVALRCDPISGHVSLFWYQQALGQGPEFLTYFQNEAQLDKSGLPSDRFFAERPEGSVSTLKIQRTQQEDSAVYLCASSLVGTSGRRTGELFFGEGSRLTVL.

This chain uses TRBV27 with TRBJ2-1, with 11 bases fitting TRBD2. The CDR3 extends over 15 amino acids. In germline, CDR1 is MNHEY, CDR2 SMNVEV (reference sequence). V shed 6 bases, J shed 4 bases, and the junction held 5 bases outside the gene matches. CDR3 sequence reads: CASRIAGGVYNEQFF. CDR3 in DNA: TGTGCCAGCAGGATAGCGGGAGGGGTTTACAATGAGCAGTTCTTC.

This clonotype was seen repeatedly, ten times or more. The J gene is TRBJ2-7, the V gene TRBV6-1; 11 bases match TRBD2. J was trimmed by 4 bases and V by 2 bases; bases with no gene match: 10. Germline CDR1 is MNHNS and CDR2 is SASEGT. This CDR3 comprises 17 residues. The CDR3 spells CASSESIYTSGGYEQYF. CDR3 nucleotides: TGTGCCAGCAGTGAATCTATCTATACTAGCGGGGGATACGAGCAGTACTTC.

This clonotype was found many times. The chain joins TRBV20-1 to TRBJ2-1; TRBD1 might be the D (6 bases). The CDR3 runs 13 residues. The V end was cut by 2 bases, the J end by 10 bases, with 15 bases between. CDR1 and CDR2 from the germline V gene are DFQATT and SNEGSKA (reference sequence). Here the CDR3 reads CSARTGLSGEQFF. The CDR3 region has the DNA TGCAGTGCTAGAACAGGGCTGAGTGGGGAGCAGTTCTTC.

The table lists this clonotype with many counts. The chain joins TRBV6-1 to TRBJ2-6, with 7 bases lining up with TRBD1. With 3 bases clipped from V and 1 base from J, the junction kept 3 bases outside the gene matches. From germline, CDR1 is MNHNS and CDR2 SASEGT. The CDR3 has 16 residues. This CDR3 reads CASSDRQGSGANVLTF. The CDR3 region has the DNA TGTGCCAGCAGTGATCGACAGGGTTCTGGGGCCAACGTCCTGACTTTC.

This clonotype was observed at least ten times. The chain couples TRBV5-5 to TRBJ2-2; 7 bases line up with TRBD1. CDR1 is SGHKS and CDR2 is YYEKEE in the germline V gene (reference sequence). The CDR3 is 16 residues long. V lost 1 base, J lost 0 bases, and 3 bases stayed unmatched. For the CDR3, the DNA is TGTGCCAGCAGCTTGTCCCAGGGGGCGAACACCGGGGAGCTGTTTTTT. The encoded protein is CASSLSQGANTGELFF.

The CDR3 is CASSQDVTVSYNEQFF. DNA for the CDR3: TGCGCCAGCAGCCAAGATGTCACGGTCTCCTACAATGAGCAGTTCTTC. The chain couples TRBV4-3 to TRBJ2-1, with unresolved D. The CDR3 runs to 16 residues. Germline V gives CDR1 LGHNA, CDR2 YSLEER. V lost 0 bases, J lost 0 bases, and 9 bases lay in between.

This clonotype was observed a few times. The CDR3 DNA is TGTGCCACTTCACCTGGACAGGGGGCGCTTGGCTACACCTTC. Amino acid sequence: CATSPGQGALGYTF. This sequence joins TRBV9 and TRBJ1-2; 11 bases fit TRBD1. From germline, CDR1 is SGDLS and CDR2 YYNGEE. The junction had 11 bases not matched to a gene; V was cut back by 9 bases and J by 7 bases. This CDR3 has 14 amino acids.

Many counts were recorded for this clonotype. DNA of the CDR3: TGTGCCAGCAGCGTCGGGAGCCCCATGGCGATGAACACTGAAGCTTTCTTT. Its translation is CASSVGSPMAMNTEAFF. The chain joins TRBV13 to TRBJ1-1; D is ambiguous. V lost 5 bases, J lost 0 bases, and 19 bases lay in between. Germline CDR1 and CDR2: PRHDT and FYEKMQ (reference sequence). This CDR3 has 17 residues. Drawing the rest from reference TRBV13 and TRBJ1-1, the complete variable domain is AAGVIQSPRHLIKEKRETATLKCYPIPRHDTVYWYQQGPGQDPQFLISFYEKMQSDKGSIPDRFSAQQFSDYHSELNMSSLELGDSALYFCASSVGSPMAMNTEAFFGQGTRLTVV.

The CDR3 DNA reads TGCAGTGCTAGACCCTCATACGAGCAGTACTTC. Encoded protein: CSARPSYEQYF. The V gene is TRBV20-1, the J gene TRBJ2-7; D is unclear. The CDR3 runs to 11 residues. V lost 2 bases to trimming and J lost 4 bases, with 6 bases between them. Germline CDR1 is DFQATT and CDR2 is SNEGSKA (reference sequence).

This clonotype has more than one count but fewer than ten. Relative to the germline gene, one junction end is altered; a read error may explain this. The genes are TRBV6-2 or TRBV6-3 and TRBJ2-1, with 12 bases identical to TRBD2. CDR3 length: 14 residues. The germline V gene encodes CDR1 MNHEY and CDR2 SVGEGT. The DNA for the CDR3 is TGTGCCAGCAGCCAACCCGGGACTAGCGGGTATTTACTCTTC. Protein: CASSQPGTSGYLLF.

There are a few counts of this clonotype. The chain carries TRBV12-3 or TRBV12-4 and TRBJ1-1; D ambiguous. Trimming left V 6 bases short and J 8 bases short, with 22 bases between. The CDR3 has 15 amino acids. CDR3 DNA: TGTGCCAGCAGCCCCTGGGCGGGGTCACGAGCCGAAGCTTTCTTT. This encodes CASSPWAGSRAEAFF.

This clonotype was seen repeatedly, ten times or more. The gene calls are TRBV12-3 or TRBV12-4 and TRBJ2-5, with 13 bases identical to TRBD2. The CDR3 contains 19 residues. The V gene end was trimmed by 2 bases and the J gene end by 6 bases; junction bases not matched to a gene: 15. CDR3 sequence: CASSLPWTSGSRIHKTQYF. DNA of the CDR3: TGTGCCAGCAGTTTACCGTGGACTAGCGGGAGTCGGATCCATAAGACCCAGTACTTC.

The chain recombines TRBV7-2 with TRBJ2-7; 9 nucleotides agree with TRBD1. The trim removed 5 bases at V and 1 base at J, leaving 15 bases unmatched. The CDR3 has 18 residues. Germline values: CDR1 SGHTA, CDR2 FQGNSA. The CDR3 coding sequence is TGTGCCAGCAGCCGGGACAGGGTGGGGACGGTTTGTTCCTACGAGCAGTACTTC. It codes for CASSRDRVGTVCSYEQYF.

This clonotype appeared a few times. This sequence may be a read error, since a much larger clone differs from it by one base. The gene calls are TRBV6-2 or TRBV6-3 and TRBJ2-1, with 7 positions matching TRBD1. Germline trimming cut 5 bases from V and 2 bases from J; bases unmatched to any gene: 0. Germline CDR1 MNHEY, CDR2 SVGEGT. The CDR3 runs 13 residues. CDR3 region: CASSGQAYNEQFF. The DNA for the CDR3 is TGTGCCAGCAGTGGACAGGCCTACAATGAGCAGTTCTTC.

This clonotype was detected a few times. The chain recombines TRBV30 with TRBJ1-2, with D unresolved. Germline loops: CDR1 GTSNPN, CDR2 SVGIG (reference sequence). The germline V and J ends were trimmed by 4 bases and 2 bases, with 8 bases remaining between them. This CDR3 comprises 12 residues. The CDR3 nucleotides read TGTGCCTGGACCGATTTCAACTATGGCTACACCTTC. This encodes CAWTDFNYGYTF.